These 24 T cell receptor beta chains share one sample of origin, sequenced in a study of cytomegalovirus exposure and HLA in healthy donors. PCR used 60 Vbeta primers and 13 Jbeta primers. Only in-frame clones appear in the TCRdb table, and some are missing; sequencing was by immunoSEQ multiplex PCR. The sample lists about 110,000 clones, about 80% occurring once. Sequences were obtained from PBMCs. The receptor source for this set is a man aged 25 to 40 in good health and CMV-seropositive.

The CDR3 loop reads CASSPLVGTGNEQFF. The CDR3 bases are TGTGCCAGCAGCCCACTAGTTGGGACTGGCAATGAGCAGTTCTTC. This sequence joins TRBV9 and TRBJ2-1; possibly TRBD2 for D (6 bases). Germline V gene sequence: CDR1 SGDLS, CDR2 YYNGEE. Deletions cut 4 bases from V and 6 bases from J, with 17 bases between. CDR3 size: 15 residues.

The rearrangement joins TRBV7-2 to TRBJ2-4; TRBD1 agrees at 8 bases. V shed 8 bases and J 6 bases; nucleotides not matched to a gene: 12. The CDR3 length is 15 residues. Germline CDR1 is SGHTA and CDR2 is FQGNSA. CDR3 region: CASGPGQGPLNIQYF. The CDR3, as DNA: TGTGCCAGCGGCCCCGGACAGGGTCCCTTAAACATTCAGTACTTC.

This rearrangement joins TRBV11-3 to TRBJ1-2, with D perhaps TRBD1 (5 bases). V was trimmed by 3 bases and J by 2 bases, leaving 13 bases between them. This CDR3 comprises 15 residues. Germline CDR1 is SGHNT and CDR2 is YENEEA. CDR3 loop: CASSLSGGKNYGYTF. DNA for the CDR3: TGTGCCAGCAGCTTGAGCGGGGGGAAGAACTATGGCTACACCTTC.

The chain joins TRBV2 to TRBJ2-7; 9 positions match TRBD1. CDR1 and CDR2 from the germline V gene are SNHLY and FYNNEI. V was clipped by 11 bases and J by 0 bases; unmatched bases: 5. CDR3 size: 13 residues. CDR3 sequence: CAGRDRDSYEQYF. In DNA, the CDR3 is TGTGCCGGACGGGACAGGGACTCCTACGAGCAGTACTTC.

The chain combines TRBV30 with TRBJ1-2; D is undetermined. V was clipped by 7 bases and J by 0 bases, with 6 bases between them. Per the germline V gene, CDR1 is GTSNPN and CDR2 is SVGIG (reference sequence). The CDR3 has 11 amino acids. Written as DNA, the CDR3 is TGTGCCTTAGAAGCTAACTATGGCTACACCTTC. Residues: CALEANYGYTF. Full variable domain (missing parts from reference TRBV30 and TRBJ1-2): SQTIHQWPATLVQPVGSPLSLECTVEGTSNPNLYWYRQAAGRGLQLLFYSVGIGQISSEVPQNLSASRPQDRQFILSSKKLLLSDSGFYLCALEANYGYTFGSGTRLTVV.

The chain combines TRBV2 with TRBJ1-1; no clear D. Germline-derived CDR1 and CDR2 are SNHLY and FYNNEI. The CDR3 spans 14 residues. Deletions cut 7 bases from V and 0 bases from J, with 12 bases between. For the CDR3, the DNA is TGTGCCAGCAAGATGGGCGACATGAACACTGAAGCTTTCTTT. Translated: CASKMGDMNTEAFF. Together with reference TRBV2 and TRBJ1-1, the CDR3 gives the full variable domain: EPEVTQTPSHQVTQMGQEVILRCVPISNHLYFYWYRQILGQKVEFLVSFYNNEISEKSEIFDDQFSVERPDGSNFTLKIRSTKLEDSAMYFCASKMGDMNTEAFFGQGTRLTVV.

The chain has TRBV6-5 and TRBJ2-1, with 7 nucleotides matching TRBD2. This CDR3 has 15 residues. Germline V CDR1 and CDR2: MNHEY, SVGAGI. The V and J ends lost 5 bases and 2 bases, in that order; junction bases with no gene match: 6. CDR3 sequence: CASSALGGTYNEQFF. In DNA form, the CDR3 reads TGTGCCAGCAGTGCCTTGGGGGGGACCTACAATGAGCAGTTCTTC.

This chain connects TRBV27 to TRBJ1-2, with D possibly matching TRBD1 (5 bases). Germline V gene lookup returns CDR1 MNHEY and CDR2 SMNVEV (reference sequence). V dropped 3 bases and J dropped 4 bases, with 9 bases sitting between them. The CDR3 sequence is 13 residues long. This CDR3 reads CASSLTGLYGYTF. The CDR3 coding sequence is TGTGCCAGCAGTTTGACGGGACTCTATGGCTACACCTTC.

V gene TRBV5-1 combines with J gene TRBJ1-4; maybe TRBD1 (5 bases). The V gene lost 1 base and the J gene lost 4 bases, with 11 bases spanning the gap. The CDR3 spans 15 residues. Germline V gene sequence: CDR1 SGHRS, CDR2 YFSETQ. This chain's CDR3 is CASSLQGQGNEKLFF. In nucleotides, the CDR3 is TGCGCCAGCAGCTTGCAGGGCCAGGGTAATGAAAAACTGTTTTTT.

This CDR3 reads CASSQVVAGGRQFF. The CDR3, as DNA: TGTGCCAGCAGCCAAGTTGTAGCGGGGGGACGACAGTTCTTC. The V gene is TRBV14, the J gene TRBJ2-1; TRBD2 matches 10 bases. V was clipped by 1 base and J by 13 bases; unmatched bases: 7. From germline, CDR1 is SGHDN and CDR2 FVKESK. The CDR3 loop spans 14 amino acids.

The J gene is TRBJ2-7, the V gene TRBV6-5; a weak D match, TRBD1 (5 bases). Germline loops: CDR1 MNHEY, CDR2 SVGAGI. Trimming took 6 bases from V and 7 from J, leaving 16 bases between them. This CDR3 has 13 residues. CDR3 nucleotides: TGTGCCAGCAGCCTCCAGGGTGTAGGGGAGCAGTACTTC. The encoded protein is CASSLQGVGEQYF.

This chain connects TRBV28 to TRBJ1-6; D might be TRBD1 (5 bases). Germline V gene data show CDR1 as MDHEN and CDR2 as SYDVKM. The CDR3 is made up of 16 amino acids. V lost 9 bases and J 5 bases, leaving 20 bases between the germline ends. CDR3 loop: CARREGKHYHNSPLHF. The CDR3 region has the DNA TGTGCCAGACGGGAGGGGAAACACTATCATAATTCACCCCTCCACTTT.

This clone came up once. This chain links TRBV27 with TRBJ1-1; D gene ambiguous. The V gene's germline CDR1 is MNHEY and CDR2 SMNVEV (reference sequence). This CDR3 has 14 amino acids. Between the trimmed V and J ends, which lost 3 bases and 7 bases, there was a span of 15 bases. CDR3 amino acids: CASSFQFSGREAFF. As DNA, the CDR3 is TGTGCCAGCAGTTTTCAATTTAGCGGGCGTGAAGCTTTCTTT.

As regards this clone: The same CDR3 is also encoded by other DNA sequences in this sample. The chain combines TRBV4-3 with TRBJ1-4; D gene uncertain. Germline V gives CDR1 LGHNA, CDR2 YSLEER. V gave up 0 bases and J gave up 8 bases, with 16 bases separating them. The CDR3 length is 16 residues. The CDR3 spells CASSQDIGRVGEKLFF. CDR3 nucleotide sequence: TGCGCCAGCAGCCAAGATATCGGGCGGGTTGGGGAAAAACTGTTTTTT.

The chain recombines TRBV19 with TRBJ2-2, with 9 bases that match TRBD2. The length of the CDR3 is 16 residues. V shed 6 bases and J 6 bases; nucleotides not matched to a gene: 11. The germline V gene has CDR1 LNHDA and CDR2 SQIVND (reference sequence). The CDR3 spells CASRGWGLAGAGELFF. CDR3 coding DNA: TGTGCCAGTAGGGGCTGGGGACTAGCCGGGGCCGGGGAGCTGTTTTTT. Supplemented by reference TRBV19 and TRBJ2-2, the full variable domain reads DGGITQSPKYLFRKEGQNVTLSCEQNLNHDAMYWYRQDPGQGLRLIYYSQIVNDFQKGDIAEGYSVSREKKESFPLTVTSAQKNPTAFYLCASRGWGLAGAGELFFGEGSRLTVL.

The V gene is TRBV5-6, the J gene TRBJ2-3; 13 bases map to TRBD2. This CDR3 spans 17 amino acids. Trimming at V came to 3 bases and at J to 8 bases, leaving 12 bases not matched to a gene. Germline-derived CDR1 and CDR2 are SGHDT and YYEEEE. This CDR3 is CASSSRTSGGAGVTQYF. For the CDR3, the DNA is TGTGCCAGCAGCTCCCGAACTAGCGGGGGGGCCGGAGTTACGCAGTATTTT.

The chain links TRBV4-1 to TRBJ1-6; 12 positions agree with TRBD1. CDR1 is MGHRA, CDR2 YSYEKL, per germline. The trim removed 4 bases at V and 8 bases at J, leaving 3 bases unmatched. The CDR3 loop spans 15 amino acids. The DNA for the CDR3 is TGCGCCAGCAGCCCGGGACAGGGGGCATATTCACCCCTCCACTTT. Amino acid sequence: CASSPGQGAYSPLHF.

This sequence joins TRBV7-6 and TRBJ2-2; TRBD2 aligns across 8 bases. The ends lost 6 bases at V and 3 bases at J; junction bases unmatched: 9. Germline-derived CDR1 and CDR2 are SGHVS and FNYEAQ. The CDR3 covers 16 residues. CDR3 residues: CASRPQGRGDTGELFF. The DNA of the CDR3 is TGTGCCAGCAGACCCCAGGGGCGGGGGGACACCGGGGAGCTGTTTTTT.

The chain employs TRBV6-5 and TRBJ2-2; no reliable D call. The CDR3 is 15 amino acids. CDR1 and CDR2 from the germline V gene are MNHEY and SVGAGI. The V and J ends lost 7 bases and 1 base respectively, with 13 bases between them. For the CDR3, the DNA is TGTGCCAGCAAACCCGGTAATTGGAACACCGGGGAGCTGTTTTTT. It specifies CASKPGNWNTGELFF.

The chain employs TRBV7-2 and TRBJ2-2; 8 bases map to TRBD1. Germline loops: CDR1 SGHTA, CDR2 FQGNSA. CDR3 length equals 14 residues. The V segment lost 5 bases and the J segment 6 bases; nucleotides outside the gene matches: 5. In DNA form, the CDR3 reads TGTGCCAGCAGCCCACAACAGGGGGCCGGGGAGCTGTTTTTT. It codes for CASSPQQGAGELFF.

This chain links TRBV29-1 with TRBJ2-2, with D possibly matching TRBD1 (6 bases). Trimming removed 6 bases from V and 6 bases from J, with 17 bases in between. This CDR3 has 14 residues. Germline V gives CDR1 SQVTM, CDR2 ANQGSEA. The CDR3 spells CSVARQAWAGELFF. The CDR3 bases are TGCAGCGTCGCTCGACAGGCCTGGGCCGGGGAGCTGTTTTTT.

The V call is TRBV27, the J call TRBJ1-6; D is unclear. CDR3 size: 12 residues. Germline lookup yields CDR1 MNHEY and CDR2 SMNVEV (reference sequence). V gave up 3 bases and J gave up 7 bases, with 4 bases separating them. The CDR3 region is CASSLRNSPLHF. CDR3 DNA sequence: TGTGCCAGCAGTTTGAGAAATTCACCCCTCCACTTT.

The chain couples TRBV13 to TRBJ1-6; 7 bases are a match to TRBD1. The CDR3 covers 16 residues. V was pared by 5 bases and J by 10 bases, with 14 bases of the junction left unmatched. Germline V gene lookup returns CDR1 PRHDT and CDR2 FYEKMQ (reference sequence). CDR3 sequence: CASSLALQGSRSPLHF. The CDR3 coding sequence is TGTGCCAGCAGCCTAGCCCTACAGGGGAGTAGGTCACCCCTCCACTTT.

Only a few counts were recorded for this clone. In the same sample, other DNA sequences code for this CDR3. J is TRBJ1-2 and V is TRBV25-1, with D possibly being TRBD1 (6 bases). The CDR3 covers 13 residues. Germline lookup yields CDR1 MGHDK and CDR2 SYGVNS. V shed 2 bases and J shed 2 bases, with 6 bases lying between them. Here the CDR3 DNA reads TGTGCCAGCAGTGAACAGGGGAACTATGGCTACACCTTC. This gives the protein CASSEQGNYGYTF.